This passage covers 19 T cell receptor beta chains from one sample sequenced in a study of Ad26.COV2.S vaccination and SARS-CoV-2 variants (dated by TCRdb to about 2021). Library creation used the immunoSEQ multiplex PCR assay. TCRdb holds this immuneACCESS table with in-frame rearrangements only. Some clones are missing; in checked studies, unresolved V genes explain under half, and the rest has no known cause. In this sample the table shows roughly 300,000 clones, about 89% of which occur a single time. The ten top clones hold roughly 4.8% of the sample. The treatment or condition label on this specimen signifies: some 20 received Ad26.COV2.S at low or high dose, single or two shots; five or six received placebo; per-sample allocation not given. For vaccine and placebo recipients, the sequenced repertoires came from samples collected on day 63 after the first injection. The starting material was peripheral blood, obtained in a trial of Ad26.COV2.S vaccine versus placebo. The receptors derive from a person between 18 and 65 years old who received the Ad26.COV2.S COVID-19 vaccine or a placebo.

The rearrangement links TRBV4-3 to TRBJ2-7; D ambiguous. This CDR3 contains 12 residues. Trimming shortened V by 0 bases and J by 5 bases, and 5 bases separated the two germline ends. Germline-derived CDR1 and CDR2 are LGHNA and YSLEER. The CDR3 bases are TGCGCCAGCAGCCAAGATGGGGACGAGCAGTACTTC. Amino acids: CASSQDGDEQYF.

This clone showed up just a few times. This rearrangement joins TRBV3-1 (or the pseudogene TRBV3-2) to TRBJ2-4; no definite D call. Germline CDR1 reads LGHDT; CDR2 reads YNNKEL (reference sequence). V lost 2 bases, J lost 9 bases, and 5 bases lay in between. The CDR3 spans 11 residues. The CDR3, as DNA: TGTGCCAGCAGCCAATACGGCATTCAGTACTTC. Translating it yields CASSQYGIQYF.

The chain has TRBV30 and TRBJ2-2; 13 bases agree with TRBD2. The CDR3 sequence is 19 residues long. In germline, CDR1 is GTSNPN, CDR2 SVGIG (reference sequence). V lost 0 bases, J lost 7 bases, and 14 bases stayed unmatched. CDR3 DNA: TGTGCCTGGAGTGTACTAGCGGGAGGGCCCGCGGCATTGGTCGGGGAGCTGTTTTTT. Translation gives CAWSVLAGGPAALVGELFF. The complete variable domain, with remaining parts taken from reference TRBV30 and TRBJ2-2, reads SQTIHQWPATLVQPVGSPLSLECTVEGTSNPNLYWYRQAAGRGLQLLFYSVGIGQISSEVPQNLSASRPQDRQFILSSKKLLLSDSGFYLCAWSVLAGGPAALVGELFFGEGSRLTVL.

This chain links TRBV6-1 with TRBJ2-7; D possibly corresponds to TRBD2 (6 bases). The CDR3 contains 13 residues. Germline-derived CDR1 and CDR2 are MNHNS and SASEGT. V was cut by 3 bases and J by 7 bases, with 13 bases left in between. The CDR3 sequence: CASSDVWREEQYF. The CDR3 nucleotides read TGTGCCAGCAGTGATGTGTGGAGGGAAGAGCAGTACTTC.

The genes are TRBV4-1 and TRBJ2-1; 9 positions match TRBD1. Trimming cost V 4 bases and J 8 bases; bases outside gene matches: 9. Germline CDR1 and CDR2: MGHRA and YSYEKL. This CDR3 comprises 15 residues. The CDR3 DNA is TGCGCCAGCAGCCTCCGGGACAGGGACGTCGATGAGCAGTTCTTC. Its protein product is CASSLRDRDVDEQFF.

The chain carries TRBV2 and TRBJ2-1, with TRBD2 as a possible D gene (5 bases). V was cut by 2 bases and J by 6 bases, with 11 bases left in between. Germline CDR1 is SNHLY and CDR2 is FYNNEI. This CDR3 spans 14 amino acids. This chain's CDR3 is CASSETLVPNEQFF. For the CDR3, the DNA is TGTGCCAGCAGTGAAACACTAGTTCCCAATGAGCAGTTCTTC.

The chain uses TRBV2 and TRBJ2-7, with 11 nucleotides matching TRBD2. The CDR3 runs 13 residues. Germline CDR1 is SNHLY and CDR2 is FYNNEI. J gave up 6 bases and V 7 bases, and 5 bases lay outside the gene matches. The CDR3 bases are TGTGCCAGCACCAGACTAGCGGGATTCGAGCAGTACTTC. Translated: CASTRLAGFEQYF.

CDR3 sequence: CASSFDSPRSGANVLTF. In DNA, the CDR3 is TGTGCCAGCAGCTTTGACAGTCCCCGTTCTGGGGCCAACGTCCTGACTTTC. The chain uses TRBV7-2 and TRBJ2-6; D is possibly TRBD1 (5 bases). Looked up from germline, CDR1 is SGHTA and CDR2 is FQGNSA. The CDR3 is 17 amino acids. V lost 3 bases, J lost 1 base, and 13 bases lay in between. The variable domain in full, completed from reference TRBV7-2 and TRBJ2-6, reads GAGVSQSPSNKVTEKGKDVELRCDPISGHTALYWYRQSLGQGLEFLIYFQGNSAPDKSGLPSDRFSAERTGGSVSTLTIQRTQQEDSAVYLCASSFDSPRSGANVLTFGAGSRLTVL.

The rearrangement links TRBV4-1 to TRBJ1-5; the D gene is possibly TRBD1 (6 bases). This CDR3 contains 18 residues. Germline loops: CDR1 MGHRA, CDR2 YSYEKL. V dropped 1 base and J dropped 0 bases, with 16 bases sitting between them. CDR3 protein: CASSQGWLGAYSNQPQHF. The CDR3 DNA reads as TGCGCCAGCAGCCAAGGATGGTTGGGGGCGTATAGCAATCAGCCCCAGCATTTT.

The chain joins TRBV6-2 or TRBV6-3 to TRBJ2-7, with TRBD1 matching 7 bases. V shed 0 bases and J 5 bases; nucleotides not matched to a gene: 16. This CDR3 spans 18 amino acids. The germline V gene has CDR1 MNHEY and CDR2 SVGEGT. The DNA for the CDR3 is TGTGCCAGCAGTTACTCGTATTCTTATTTGGACAGGCTCAACGAGCAGTACTTC. This encodes CASSYSYSYLDRLNEQYF.

The chain carries TRBV4-1 and TRBJ2-4, with TRBD1 matching over 8 bases. Germline V CDR1 and CDR2: MGHRA, YSYEKL. This CDR3 region has 15 residues. Losses at the gene ends were 2 bases for V and 5 bases for J; bases not matched to a gene: 5. CDR3 loop: CASSQRTGSQNIQYF. The CDR3, as DNA: TGCGCCAGCAGCCAACGGACAGGGTCCCAAAACATTCAGTACTTC.

The rearrangement joins TRBV20-1 to TRBJ1-2; 9 nucleotides line up with TRBD1. Germline V gene sequence: CDR1 DFQATT, CDR2 SNEGSKA (reference sequence). This CDR3 is 13 amino acids long. The V gene end was trimmed by 3 bases and the J gene end by 8 bases; junction bases not matched to a gene: 7. As DNA, the CDR3 is TGCAGTGCTAGTACACAGGGGGCTTTAGGCTACACCTTC. Its translation is CSASTQGALGYTF.

V is TRBV7-2 and J is TRBJ1-2; 9 nucleotides align to TRBD1. CDR1 and CDR2 from the germline V gene are SGHTA and FQGNSA. The V segment lost 5 bases and the J segment 8 bases; nucleotides outside the gene matches: 6. This CDR3 region has 13 residues. This CDR3 is CASSPRTGDGYTF. For the CDR3, the DNA is TGTGCCAGCAGCCCCAGGACAGGGGACGGCTACACCTTC. Looking up the rest from reference TRBV7-2 and TRBJ1-2 gives the full variable domain: GAGVSQSPSNKVTEKGKDVELRCDPISGHTALYWYRQSLGQGLEFLIYFQGNSAPDKSGLPSDRFSAERTGGSVSTLTIQRTQQEDSAVYLCASSPRTGDGYTFGSGTRLTVV.

The chain links TRBV6-5 to TRBJ1-2, with D possibly being TRBD1 (5 bases). Trimming took 6 bases from V and 4 from J, leaving 15 bases between them. This CDR3 comprises 14 residues. Looked up from germline, CDR1 is MNHEY and CDR2 is SVGAGI. CDR3 coding DNA: TGTGCCAGCAGAGAGGAGGGACGTAGCTATGGCTACACCTTC. Translated: CASREEGRSYGYTF.

This clone was found many times. The V call is TRBV7-3, the J call TRBJ2-7; 9 bases are shared with TRBD1. V gave up 0 bases and J gave up 7 bases; unmatched junction bases: 4. Germline V gives CDR1 SGHTA, CDR2 FQGTGA. The CDR3 has 14 residues. CDR3 sequence: CASSLTPTGGEQYF. The CDR3 DNA sequence: TGTGCCAGCAGCTTAACTCCGACAGGGGGTGAGCAGTACTTC.

Concerning this clone itself: One base away lies a much larger clone, so this may be a sequencing read error. CDR3 sequence reads: CASSLTVNTEAFF. The CDR3 DNA reads TGTGCCAGCAGCTTGACAGTGAACACTGAAGCTTTCTTT. V gene TRBV7-9 combines with J gene TRBJ1-1; possibly TRBD1 for D (5 bases). V dropped 3 bases and J dropped 0 bases, with 5 bases sitting between them. This CDR3 comprises 13 residues. Germline V gene data show CDR1 as SEHNR and CDR2 as FQNEAQ (reference sequence). Supplemented by reference TRBV7-9 and TRBJ1-1, the full variable domain reads DTGVSQNPRHKITKRGQNVTFRCDPISEHNRLYWYRQTLGQGPEFLTYFQNEAQLEKSRLLSDRFSAERPKGSFSTLEIQRTEQGDSAMYLCASSLTVNTEAFFGQGTRLTVV.

CDR3 amino acids: CASSPPAGVDTQYF. The CDR3 DNA sequence: TGTGCCAGCTCACCACCAGCGGGAGTAGATACGCAGTATTTT. The gene calls are TRBV18 and TRBJ2-3, with TRBD2 matching 8 bases. V lost 0 bases and J lost 5; bases outside the gene matches: 1. Germline V gene lookup returns CDR1 KGHSH and CDR2 LQKENI. CDR3 length: 14 amino acids.

This chain uses TRBV5-6 with TRBJ2-7; a weak D match, TRBD1 (6 bases). Germline V gives CDR1 SGHDT, CDR2 YYEEEE. The CDR3 contains 15 residues. V was trimmed by 3 bases and J by 1 base, leaving 14 bases between them. The CDR3 reads CASSSRGTQSYEQYF. The CDR3 region has the DNA TGTGCCAGCAGCTCACGAGGGACACAATCCTACGAGCAGTACTTC.

This sequence joins TRBV7-9 and TRBJ2-1, with 8 nucleotides matching TRBD2. Germline V gene data show CDR1 as SEHNR and CDR2 as FQNEAQ (reference sequence). Trimming at V came to 2 bases and at J to 0 bases, leaving 3 bases not matched to a gene. This CDR3 is 16 amino acids long. Here the CDR3 reads CASSLRAGGSYNEQFF. For the CDR3, the DNA is TGTGCCAGCAGCTTAAGGGCGGGAGGCTCCTACAATGAGCAGTTCTTC.